The 11 T cell receptor beta chains reported below all come from one sample, sequenced in a study of identical twins. TCRdb reprocessed the 5' RACE reads via MiXCR and lists one record per CDR3 protein. The repertoire consists of approximately 300,000 distinct CDR3 sequences, with 8% to 9.5% occurring once and the leading ten covering about 7.1%. These sequences were also reported in another study, on yellow fever vaccine responses in identical twins.

The source material was CD8+ T cells sorted from blood. These TCRs come from a woman aged 18-35 years in good health.

The table lists this clonotype with a few counts. The rearrangement joins TRBV7-2 to TRBJ2-2; no reliable D call. Trimming took 2 bases from V and 5 from J, leaving 6 bases between them. The CDR3 runs to 13 residues. The germline gives CDR1 SGHTA, CDR2 FQGNSA. The CDR3 nucleotides are TGTGCCAGCAGCTTAATAACTACCGGGGAGCTGTTTTTT. Encoded protein: CASSLITTGELFF.

This clonotype was counted ten times or more. The gene calls are TRBV5-1 and TRBJ2-3; TRBD2 matches 11 bases. After removal of 7 bases from V and 2 bases from J, the junction contained 6 bases not matched to a gene. Germline CDR1 and CDR2: SGHRS and YFSETQ. The CDR3 loop spans 15 amino acids. The CDR3 DNA sequence: TGCGCCAGCGGGGGGACTAGCGGATACACAGATACGCAGTATTTT. Its protein is CASGGTSGYTDTQYF.

This clonotype was detected many times. This chain connects TRBV7-9 to TRBJ2-1; D gene ambiguous. Per the germline V gene, CDR1 is SEHNR and CDR2 is FQNEAQ (reference sequence). The length of the CDR3 is 14 residues. V was cut by 4 bases and J by 2 bases, with 9 bases left in between. The CDR3 region has the DNA TGTGCCAGCAGCTCAACCCCGACCTACAATGAGCAGTTCTTC. Protein product: CASSSTPTYNEQFF. The variable domain in full, with the rest retrieved from reference TRBV7-9 and TRBJ2-1, is DTGVSQNPRHKITKRGQNVTFRCDPISEHNRLYWYRQTLGQGPEFLTYFQNEAQLEKSRLLSDRFSAERPKGSFSTLEIQRTEQGDSAMYLCASSSTPTYNEQFFGPGTRLTVL.

The chain employs TRBV6-4 and TRBJ2-2, with D possibly being TRBD1 (7 bases). CDR1 is MRHNA and CDR2 is SNTAGT in the germline V gene. The germline V and J ends were trimmed by 6 bases and 6 bases, with 11 bases remaining between them. This CDR3 region has 13 residues. CDR3 in DNA: TGTGCCAGCAGCAGGGGGGAGTCCGGGGAGCTGTTTTTT. Translation: CASSRGESGELFF.

This clonotype was seen only a few times. CDR3 coding DNA: TGTGCCAGCAGTTTCGTAGTGGGAGGGGAAGGAGATGAGCAGTTCTTC. The encoded protein is CASSFVVGGEGDEQFF. V usage is TRBV27 and J usage is TRBJ2-1; the match to TRBD2 covers 7 bases. CDR3 length equals 16 residues. Trimming took 3 bases from V and 8 from J; bases not matched to a gene: 13. Germline CDR1 reads MNHEY; CDR2 reads SMNVEV (reference sequence).

This clonotype came up a few times. J is TRBJ1-1 and V is TRBV20-1; a weak D match, TRBD1 (5 bases). The germline V gene encodes CDR1 DFQATT and CDR2 SNEGSKA (reference sequence). The ends were cut back, 3 bases at V and 3 bases at J, with 14 bases in the middle. The CDR3 totals 14 residues. This CDR3 reads CSARGREDHTEAFF. In DNA form, the CDR3 reads TGCAGTGCTAGGGGCAGGGAGGACCACACTGAAGCTTTCTTT.

The table lists this clonotype with a few counts. Here the CDR3 reads CASSVAVSSYEQYF. CDR3 bases: TGTGCCAGCAGCGTAGCAGTAAGCTCCTACGAGCAGTACTTC. The rearrangement joins TRBV9 to TRBJ2-7; D not certain. Germline V lookup: CDR1 SGDLS, CDR2 YYNGEE. The CDR3 covers 14 residues. Trimming stripped 0 bases from V and 0 bases from J, with 7 bases between. Supplemented by reference TRBV9 and TRBJ2-7, the full variable domain reads DSGVTQTPKHLITATGQRVTLRCSPRSGDLSVYWYQQSLDQGLQFLIQYYNGEERAKGNILERFSAQQFPDLHSELNLSSLELGDSALYFCASSVAVSSYEQYFGPGTRLTVT.

In its sample, this clonotype was seen a few times. This chain uses TRBV11-1 with TRBJ2-2, with 12 bases lining up with TRBD1. This CDR3 is 18 amino acids long. The germline V gene encodes CDR1 SGHAT and CDR2 FQDESV (reference sequence). Losses at the gene ends were 11 bases for V and 0 bases for J; bases not matched to a gene: 13. CDR3 in amino acids: CARRGGTGGDTNTGELFF. The DNA of the CDR3 is TGTGCCCGTCGCGGAGGGACAGGGGGCGATACGAACACCGGGGAGCTGTTTTTT.

This clonotype occurred many times. The genes are TRBV6-5 and TRBJ1-5; D possibly corresponds to TRBD1 (5 bases). The germline CDR1 and CDR2 sequences are MNHEY and SVGAGI. This CDR3 spans 14 amino acids. Trimming took 5 bases from V and 7 from J, leaving 15 bases between them. In DNA, the CDR3 is TGTGCCAGCAGTCTCGCCCCGGGACTCCAGCCCCAGCATTTT. It yields the protein CASSLAPGLQPQHF.

This clonotype was observed at least ten times. The chain employs TRBV14 and TRBJ2-1; no clear D. Germline values: CDR1 SGHDN, CDR2 FVKESK. The V gene lost 3 bases and the J gene lost 6 bases, with 15 bases spanning the gap. There are 15 residues in the CDR3. CDR3 region: CASSQGLGPANEQFF. The CDR3 nucleotides are TGTGCCAGCAGCCAGGGCCTTGGTCCGGCCAATGAGCAGTTCTTC.

This clonotype was seen many times. This chain joins TRBV4-1 and TRBJ1-2; perhaps TRBD1 as D (6 bases). V gave up 1 base and J gave up 8 bases, with 14 bases separating them. Germline assignment: CDR1 MGHRA and CDR2 YSYEKL. CDR3 length: 14 amino acids. CDR3 in amino acids: CASSQGGHPKGYTF. The CDR3 bases are TGCGCCAGCAGCCAAGGGGGACACCCAAAGGGCTACACCTTC.